This T cell receptor beta chain was identified during a study of T-cell memory formation after mild COVID-19. Study background: TCR clusters were mostly donor specific. Study outcomes and limitations: Clones that got smaller from day 15 to 85 had even CD4/CD8, while clones growing later tipped toward CD4+.

TCRdb reanalysed the 5' RACE reads using MiXCR and keeps one entry per CDR3 protein. The data contain around 450,000 distinct CDR3 sequences, around 20% of them seen just once; the ten biggest clones take up around 9.2%. Comments on this clonotype: Its target is unknown.

The CDR3 length is 17 residues. Per germline, CDR1 LGHNA and CDR2 YSLEER. The trim removed 0 bases at V and 3 bases at J, leaving 8 bases unmatched. Sequenced material: PBMCs or a T cell subset sorted from them (not recorded which). The chain recombines TRBV4-3 with TRBJ2-1, with TRBD1 matching over 7 bases. This sequence originates from an adult woman who had mild COVID-19 (a few samples of this study predate the infection). Cell type and time point are not known. The CDR3 DNA is TGCGCCAGCAGCCAAGATTACGTGCGACAGGGCTACAATGAGCAGTTCTTC. Its protein product is CASSQDYVRQGYNEQFF.